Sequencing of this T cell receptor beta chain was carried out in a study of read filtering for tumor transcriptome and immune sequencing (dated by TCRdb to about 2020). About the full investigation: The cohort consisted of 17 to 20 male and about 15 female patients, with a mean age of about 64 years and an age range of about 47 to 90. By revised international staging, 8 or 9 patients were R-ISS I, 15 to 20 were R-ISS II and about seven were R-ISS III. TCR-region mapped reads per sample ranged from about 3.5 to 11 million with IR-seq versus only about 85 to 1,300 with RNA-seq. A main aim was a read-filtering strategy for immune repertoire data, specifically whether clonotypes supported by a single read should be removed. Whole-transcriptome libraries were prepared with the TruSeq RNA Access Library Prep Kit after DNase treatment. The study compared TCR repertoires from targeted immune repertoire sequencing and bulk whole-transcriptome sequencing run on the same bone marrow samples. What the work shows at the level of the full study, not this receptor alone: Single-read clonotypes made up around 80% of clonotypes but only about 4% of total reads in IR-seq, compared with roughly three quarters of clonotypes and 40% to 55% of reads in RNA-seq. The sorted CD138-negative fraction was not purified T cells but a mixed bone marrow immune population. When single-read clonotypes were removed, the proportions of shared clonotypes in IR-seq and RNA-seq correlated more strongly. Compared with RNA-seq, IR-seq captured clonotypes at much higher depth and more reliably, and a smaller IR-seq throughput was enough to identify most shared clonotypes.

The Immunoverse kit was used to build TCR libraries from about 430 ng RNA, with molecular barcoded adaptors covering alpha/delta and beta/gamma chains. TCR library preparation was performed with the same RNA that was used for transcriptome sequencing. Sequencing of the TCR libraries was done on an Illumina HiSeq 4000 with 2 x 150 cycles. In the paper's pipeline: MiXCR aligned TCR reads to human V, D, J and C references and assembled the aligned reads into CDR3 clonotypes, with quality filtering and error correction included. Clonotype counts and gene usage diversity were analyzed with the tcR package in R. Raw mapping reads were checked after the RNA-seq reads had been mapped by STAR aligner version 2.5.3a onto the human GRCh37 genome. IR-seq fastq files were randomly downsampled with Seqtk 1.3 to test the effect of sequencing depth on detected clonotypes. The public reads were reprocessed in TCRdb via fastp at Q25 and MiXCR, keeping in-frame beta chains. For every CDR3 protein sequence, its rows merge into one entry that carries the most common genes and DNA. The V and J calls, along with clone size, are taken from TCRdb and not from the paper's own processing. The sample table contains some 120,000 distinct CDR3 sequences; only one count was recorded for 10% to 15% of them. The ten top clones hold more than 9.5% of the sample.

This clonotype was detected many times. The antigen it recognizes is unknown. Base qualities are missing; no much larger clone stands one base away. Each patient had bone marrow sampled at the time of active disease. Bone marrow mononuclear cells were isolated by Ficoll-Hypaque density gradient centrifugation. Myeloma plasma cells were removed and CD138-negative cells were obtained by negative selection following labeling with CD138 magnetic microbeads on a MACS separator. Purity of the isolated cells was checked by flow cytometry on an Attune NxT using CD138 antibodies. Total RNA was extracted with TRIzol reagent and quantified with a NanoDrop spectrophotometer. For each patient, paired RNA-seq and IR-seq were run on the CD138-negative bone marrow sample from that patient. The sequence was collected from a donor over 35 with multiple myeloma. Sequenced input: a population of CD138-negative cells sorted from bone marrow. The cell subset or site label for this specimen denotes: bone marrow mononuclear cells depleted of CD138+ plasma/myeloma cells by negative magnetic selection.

At the DNA level, the sequence is TGTGCCTGGAGCCCGAACTACAATGAGCAGTTCTTC. It encodes CAWSPNYNEQFF. The chain was built from TRBV30 and TRBJ2-1, with no reliable assignment of the D segment. The germline V gene (reference sequence) gives CDR1 as GTSNPN and CDR2 as SVGIG. The CDR3 measures 12 amino acids from cysteine to phenylalanine. Only CDR3 DNA remains: 36 bases, in frame from the first base. V is reduced by 3 bases and J by 3 bases, leaving a spacing of 6 bases between them.